This entry lists 5 T cell receptor beta chains sequenced from one sample in a study of T cell repertoires in ileal Crohn's disease (dated 2019 in TCRdb). The sample's time point, from its label and the paper: neoterminal ileum biopsy at postoperative endoscopy, about 6 months after surgery. The library was generated by the immunoSEQ multiplex PCR assay. TCRdb limited this immuneACCESS table to in-frame rearrangements with V and J called. A share of clones is missing; checked studies link under half to unresolved V genes, and the rest is unexplained. The sample contains about 60,000 clones, less than 90% of them found a single time. The ten largest clones add up to roughly 2% of the sample. Material for sequencing was ileal tissue. The origin of the receptors is an adult with Crohn's disease.

The chain links TRBV18 to TRBJ2-3, with 10 bases aligning to TRBD1. Germline CDR1 and CDR2: KGHSH and LQKENI. CDR3 length: 15 residues. V shed 3 bases, J shed 4 bases, and the junction held 4 bases outside the gene matches. The DNA for the CDR3 is TGTGCCAGCTCACCCGACAGGGGGCAATCAGATACGCAGTATTTT. Translating it yields CASSPDRGQSDTQYF.

The DNA of the CDR3 is TGTGCCAGCAGTGACTACCTTAACTATGGCTACACCTTC. It codes for CASSDYLNYGYTF. The chain is built from TRBV6-1 and TRBJ1-2; D gene uncertain. Germline V gene data show CDR1 as MNHNS and CDR2 as SASEGT. V lost 3 bases and J lost 1, with 6 bases in between. The length of the CDR3 is 13 residues.

The gene calls are TRBV18 and TRBJ2-2; 8 bases align to TRBD2. The V gene's germline CDR1 is KGHSH and CDR2 LQKENI. With V trimmed by 1 base and J by 6 bases, 7 bases remained unmatched. The CDR3 is 16 amino acids. CDR3 residues: CASSPRTGGPSGELFF. The CDR3 coding sequence is TGTGCCAGCTCACCACGGACGGGGGGGCCTTCCGGGGAGCTGTTTTTT. Full variable domain (rest looked up from reference TRBV18 and TRBJ2-2): NAGVMQNPRHLVRRRGQEARLRCSPMKGHSHVYWYRQLPEEGLKFMVYLQKENIIDESGMPKERFSAEFPKEGPSILRIQQVVRGDSAAYFCASSPRTGGPSGELFFGEGSRLTVL.

J is TRBJ2-2 and V is TRBV27; TRBD1 matches 7 bases. J lost 1 base, V lost 10 bases, and 6 bases had no gene match. Germline V gene sequence: CDR1 MNHEY, CDR2 SMNVEV (reference sequence). The CDR3 covers 14 residues. Written as DNA, the CDR3 is TGTGCCACCTCCGGGACAGTGAACACCGGGGAGCTGTTTTTT. Protein product: CATSGTVNTGELFF.

The chain uses TRBV7-9 and TRBJ2-7; D perhaps matches TRBD2 (6 bases). The CDR3 consists of 16 residues. Germline-derived CDR1 and CDR2 are SEHNR and FQNEAQ (reference sequence). V lost 3 bases and J 7 bases, leaving 22 bases between the germline ends. The chain's CDR3 is CASSFFSGLNSGEQYF. CDR3 nucleotides: TGTGCCAGCAGCTTCTTTTCGGGACTGAACTCAGGGGAGCAGTACTTC.